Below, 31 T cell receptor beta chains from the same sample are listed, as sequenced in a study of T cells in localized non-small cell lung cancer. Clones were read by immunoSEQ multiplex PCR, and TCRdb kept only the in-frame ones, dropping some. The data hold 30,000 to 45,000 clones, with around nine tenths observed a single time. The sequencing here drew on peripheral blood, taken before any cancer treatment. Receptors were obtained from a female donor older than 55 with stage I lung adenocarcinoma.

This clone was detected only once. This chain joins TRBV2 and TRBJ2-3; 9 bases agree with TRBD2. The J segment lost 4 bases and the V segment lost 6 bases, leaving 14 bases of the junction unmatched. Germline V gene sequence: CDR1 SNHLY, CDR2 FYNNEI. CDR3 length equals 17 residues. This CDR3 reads CASRRRGGMSVADTQYF. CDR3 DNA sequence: TGTGCCAGCAGACGGCGGGGGGGCATGTCCGTGGCAGATACGCAGTATTTT.

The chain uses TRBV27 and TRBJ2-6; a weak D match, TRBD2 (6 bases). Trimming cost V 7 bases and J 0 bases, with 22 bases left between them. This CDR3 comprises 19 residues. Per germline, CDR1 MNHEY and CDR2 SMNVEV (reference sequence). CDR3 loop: CASTEAPSRGLSGANVLTF. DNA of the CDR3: TGTGCCAGCACCGAGGCCCCTAGCCGGGGACTCTCTGGGGCCAACGTCCTGACTTTC.

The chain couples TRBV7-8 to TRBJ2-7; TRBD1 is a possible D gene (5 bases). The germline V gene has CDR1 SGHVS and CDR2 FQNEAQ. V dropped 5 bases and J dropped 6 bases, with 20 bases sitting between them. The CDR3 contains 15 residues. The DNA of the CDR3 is TGTGCCAGCAGCCAAGGGCCTCAGGGCGGACGCGAGCAGTACTTC. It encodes CASSQGPQGGREQYF.

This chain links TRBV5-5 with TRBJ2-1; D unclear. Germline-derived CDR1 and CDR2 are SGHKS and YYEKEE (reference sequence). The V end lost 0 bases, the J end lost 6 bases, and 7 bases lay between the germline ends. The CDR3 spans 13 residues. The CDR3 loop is CASSLGRINEQFF. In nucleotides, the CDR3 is TGTGCCAGCAGCTTGGGACGTATCAATGAGCAGTTCTTC.

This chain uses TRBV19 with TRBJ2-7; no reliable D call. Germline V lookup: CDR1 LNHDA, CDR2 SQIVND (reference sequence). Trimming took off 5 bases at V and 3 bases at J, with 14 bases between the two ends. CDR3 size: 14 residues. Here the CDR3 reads CASSLGPGSYEQYF. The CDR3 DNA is TGTGCCAGTAGTCTCGGGCCAGGAAGCTACGAGCAGTACTTC.

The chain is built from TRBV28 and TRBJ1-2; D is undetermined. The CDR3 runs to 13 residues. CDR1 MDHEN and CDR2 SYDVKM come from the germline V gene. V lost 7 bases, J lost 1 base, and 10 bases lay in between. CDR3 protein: CASKGRNNYGYTF. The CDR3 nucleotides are TGTGCCAGCAAAGGCAGGAATAACTATGGCTACACCTTC.

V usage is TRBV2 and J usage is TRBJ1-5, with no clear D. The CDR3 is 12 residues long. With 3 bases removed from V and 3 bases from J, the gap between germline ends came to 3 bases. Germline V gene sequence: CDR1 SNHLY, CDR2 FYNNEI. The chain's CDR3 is CASSDVNQPQHF. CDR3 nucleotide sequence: TGTGCCAGCAGTGACGTCAATCAGCCCCAGCATTTT.

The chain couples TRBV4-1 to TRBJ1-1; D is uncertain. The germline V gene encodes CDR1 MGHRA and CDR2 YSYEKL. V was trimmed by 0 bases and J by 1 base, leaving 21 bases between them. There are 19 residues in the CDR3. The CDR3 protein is CASSQDRMREGTRNTEAFF. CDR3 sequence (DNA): TGCGCCAGCAGCCAAGATCGGATGAGGGAGGGAACCAGGAACACTGAAGCTTTCTTT.

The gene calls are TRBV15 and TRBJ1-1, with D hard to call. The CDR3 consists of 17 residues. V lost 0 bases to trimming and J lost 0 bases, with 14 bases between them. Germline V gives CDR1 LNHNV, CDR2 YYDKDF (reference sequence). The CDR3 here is CATSRDRSGRMNTEAFF. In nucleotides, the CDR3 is TGTGCCACCAGCAGAGATAGGAGCGGCAGGATGAACACTGAAGCTTTCTTT.

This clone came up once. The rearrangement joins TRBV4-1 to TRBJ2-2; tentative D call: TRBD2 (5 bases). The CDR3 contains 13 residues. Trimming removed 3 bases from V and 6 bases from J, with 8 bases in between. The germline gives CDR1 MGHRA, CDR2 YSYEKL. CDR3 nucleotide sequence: TGCGCCAGCAGCCATCGGGAATCCGGGGAGCTGTTTTTT. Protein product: CASSHRESGELFF.

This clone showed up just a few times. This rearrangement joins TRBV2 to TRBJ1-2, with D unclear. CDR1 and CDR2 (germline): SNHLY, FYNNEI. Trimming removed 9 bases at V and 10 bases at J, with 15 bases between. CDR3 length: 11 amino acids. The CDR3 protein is CARKQSVDYTF. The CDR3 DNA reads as TGTGCCAGAAAACAATCTGTTGACTACACCTTC.

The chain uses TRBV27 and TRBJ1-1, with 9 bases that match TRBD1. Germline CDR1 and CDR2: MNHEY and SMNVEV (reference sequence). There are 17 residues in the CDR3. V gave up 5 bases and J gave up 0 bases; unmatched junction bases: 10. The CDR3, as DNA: TGTGCCAGCAGTCCGATTGTTGGGACAGGGATGAACACTGAAGCTTTCTTT. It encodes CASSPIVGTGMNTEAFF.

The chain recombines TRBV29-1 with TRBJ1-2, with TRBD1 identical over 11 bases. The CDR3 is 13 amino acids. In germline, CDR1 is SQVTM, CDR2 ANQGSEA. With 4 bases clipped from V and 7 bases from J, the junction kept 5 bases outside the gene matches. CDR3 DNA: TGCAGCGTTGCGGGGACAGGGGGAAGTGGCTACACCTTC. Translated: CSVAGTGGSGYTF.

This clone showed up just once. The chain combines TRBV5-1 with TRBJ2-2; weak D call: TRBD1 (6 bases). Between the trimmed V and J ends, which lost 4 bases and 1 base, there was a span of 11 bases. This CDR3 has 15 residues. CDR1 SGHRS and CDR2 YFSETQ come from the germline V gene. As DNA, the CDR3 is TGCGCCAGCAGCACGGACAGTAGGAACACCGGGGAGCTGTTTTTT. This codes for CASSTDSRNTGELFF.

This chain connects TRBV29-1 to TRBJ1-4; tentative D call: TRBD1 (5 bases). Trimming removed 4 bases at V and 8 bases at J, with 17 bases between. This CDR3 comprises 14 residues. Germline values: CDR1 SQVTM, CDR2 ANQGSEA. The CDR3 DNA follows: TGCAGCGTTGGAGGTCGGGGGAGAGGGGAAAAACTGTTTTTT. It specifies CSVGGRGRGEKLFF.

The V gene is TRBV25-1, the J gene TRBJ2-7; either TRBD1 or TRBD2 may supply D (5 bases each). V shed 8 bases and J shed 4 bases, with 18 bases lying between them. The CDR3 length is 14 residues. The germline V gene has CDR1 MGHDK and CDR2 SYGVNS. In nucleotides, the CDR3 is TGTGCCAGCGCCGAAGAAGTGGGGACGTACGAGCAGTACTTC. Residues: CASAEEVGTYEQYF.

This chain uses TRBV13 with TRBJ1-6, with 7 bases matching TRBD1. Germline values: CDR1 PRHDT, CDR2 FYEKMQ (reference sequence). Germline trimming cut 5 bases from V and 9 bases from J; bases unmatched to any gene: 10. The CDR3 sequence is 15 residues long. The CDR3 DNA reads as TGTGCCAGCAGCCCGAGACAGGGATACGGTTCACCCCTCCACTTT. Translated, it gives CASSPRQGYGSPLHF.

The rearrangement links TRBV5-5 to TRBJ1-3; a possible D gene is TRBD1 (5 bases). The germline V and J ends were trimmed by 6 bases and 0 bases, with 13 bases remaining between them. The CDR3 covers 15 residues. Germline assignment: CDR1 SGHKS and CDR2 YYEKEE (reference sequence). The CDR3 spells CASNNAGNSGNTIYF. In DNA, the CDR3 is TGTGCCAGCAACAACGCAGGGAACTCTGGAAACACCATATATTTT.

CDR3 bases: TGTGCCAGCAGCTTAGCGTCCGACAGGGTGAATGGCTACACCTTC. This gives the protein CASSLASDRVNGYTF. The chain uses TRBV11-1 and TRBJ1-2; the match to TRBD1 covers 7 bases. From germline, CDR1 is SGHAT and CDR2 FQDESV (reference sequence). The CDR3 sequence is 15 residues long. V shed 0 bases, J shed 6 bases, and the junction held 7 bases outside the gene matches.

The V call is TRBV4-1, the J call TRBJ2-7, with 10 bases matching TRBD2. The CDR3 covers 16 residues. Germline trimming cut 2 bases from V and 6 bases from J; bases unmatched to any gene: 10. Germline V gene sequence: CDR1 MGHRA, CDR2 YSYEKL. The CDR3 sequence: CASSQNLRGLAPEQYF. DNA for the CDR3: TGCGCCAGCAGCCAAAACCTCAGGGGACTAGCGCCCGAGCAGTACTTC.

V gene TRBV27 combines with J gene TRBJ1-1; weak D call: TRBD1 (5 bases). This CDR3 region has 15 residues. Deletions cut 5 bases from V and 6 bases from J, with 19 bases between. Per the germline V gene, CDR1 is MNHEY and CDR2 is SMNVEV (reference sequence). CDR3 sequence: CASSHRHLGGAEAFF. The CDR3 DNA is TGTGCCAGCAGTCATAGACATCTTGGGGGAGCTGAAGCTTTCTTT.

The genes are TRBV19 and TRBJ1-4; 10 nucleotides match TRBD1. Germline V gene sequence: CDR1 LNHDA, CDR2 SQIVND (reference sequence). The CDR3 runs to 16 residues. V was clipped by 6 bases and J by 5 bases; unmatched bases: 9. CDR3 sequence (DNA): TGTGCCAGTAGCCAAGGGGAGGGACAGGGGAATGAAAAACTGTTTTTT. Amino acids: CASSQGEGQGNEKLFF.

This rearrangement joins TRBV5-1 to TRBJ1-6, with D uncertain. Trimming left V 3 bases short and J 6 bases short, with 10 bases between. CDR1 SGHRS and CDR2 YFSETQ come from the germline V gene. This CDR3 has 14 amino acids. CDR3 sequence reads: CASSSPEGNSPLHF. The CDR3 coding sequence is TGCGCCAGCAGCTCCCCCGAAGGTAATTCACCCCTCCACTTT.

Here the CDR3 reads CASRLTGGEYGYTF. CDR3 bases: TGCGCCAGCAGACTGACAGGGGGAGAATATGGCTACACCTTC. V is TRBV5-1 and J is TRBJ1-2, with 9 positions matching TRBD1. Germline V gene lookup returns CDR1 SGHRS and CDR2 YFSETQ. This CDR3 spans 14 amino acids. V lost 5 bases to trimming and J lost 5 bases; unmatched junction nucleotides: 7.

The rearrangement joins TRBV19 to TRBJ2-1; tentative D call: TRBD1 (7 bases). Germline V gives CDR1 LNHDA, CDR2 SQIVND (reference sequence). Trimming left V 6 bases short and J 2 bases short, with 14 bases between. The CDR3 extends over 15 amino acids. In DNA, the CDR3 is TGTGCCAGTAGGAGACAGGGAGGAACCTACAATGAGCAGTTCTTC. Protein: CASRRQGGTYNEQFF.

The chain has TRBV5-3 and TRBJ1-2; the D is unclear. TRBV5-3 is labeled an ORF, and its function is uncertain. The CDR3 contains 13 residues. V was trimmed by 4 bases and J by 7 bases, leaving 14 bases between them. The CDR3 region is CARSLRRSGGYTF. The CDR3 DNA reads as TGTGCCAGAAGCCTACGACGTAGTGGTGGCTACACCTTC.

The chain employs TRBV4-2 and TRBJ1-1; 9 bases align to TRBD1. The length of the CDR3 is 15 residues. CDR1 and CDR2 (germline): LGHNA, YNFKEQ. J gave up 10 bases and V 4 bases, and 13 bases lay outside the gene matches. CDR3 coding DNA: TGTGCCAGCAGCCCCCGGCCGGGACAGGGTGTCATAGCTTTCTTT. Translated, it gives CASSPRPGQGVIAFF.

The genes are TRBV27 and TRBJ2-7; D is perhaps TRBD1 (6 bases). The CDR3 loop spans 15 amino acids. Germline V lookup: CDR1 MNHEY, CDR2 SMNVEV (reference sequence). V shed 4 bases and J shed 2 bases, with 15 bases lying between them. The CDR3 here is CASSWGQLLPYEQYF. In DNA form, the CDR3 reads TGTGCCAGCAGTTGGGGGCAGCTATTACCCTACGAGCAGTACTTC.

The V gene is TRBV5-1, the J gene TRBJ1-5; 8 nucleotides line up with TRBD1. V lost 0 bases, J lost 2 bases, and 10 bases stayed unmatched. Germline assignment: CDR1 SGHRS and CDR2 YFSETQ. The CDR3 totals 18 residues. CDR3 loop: CASSLEAGGGSGNQPQHF. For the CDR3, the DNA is TGCGCCAGCAGCTTGGAGGCAGGGGGCGGTAGTGGCAATCAGCCCCAGCATTTT.

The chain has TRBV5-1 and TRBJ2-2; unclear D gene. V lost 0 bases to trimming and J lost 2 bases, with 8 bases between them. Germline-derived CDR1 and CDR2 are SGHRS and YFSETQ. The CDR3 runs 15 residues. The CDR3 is CASSLDRLNTGELFF. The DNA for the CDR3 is TGCGCCAGCAGCTTGGACAGACTCAACACCGGGGAGCTGTTTTTT.

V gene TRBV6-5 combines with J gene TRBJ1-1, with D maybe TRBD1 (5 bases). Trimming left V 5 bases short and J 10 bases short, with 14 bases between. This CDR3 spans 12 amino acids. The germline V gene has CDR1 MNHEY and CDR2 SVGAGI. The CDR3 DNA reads TGTGCCAGCAGTCTCCTGAGGGGATTAGCTTTCTTT. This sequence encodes CASSLLRGLAFF.